Given below is one TCR beta chain in context. Its antigen is not identified. The CDR3 length is 16 residues. Germline V gene data show CDR1 as SGHTA and CDR2 as FQGNSA. V shed 1 base, J shed 6 bases, and the junction held 7 bases outside the gene matches. Through a sample-barcoded 5' primer and a J-beta primer mix, a second PCR was run for roughly 7 to 11 cycles. One entry per CDR3 protein results from TCRdb running MiXCR on the 5' RACE reads. The sample consists of 1.5 million to 2 million distinct CDR3 sequences, less than 50% of them appearing once. The sample is drawn from a study of blood T cells in healthy people across ages. The study's findings and limits: Unsorted PBMCs prevented conclusive naive versus antigen-experienced comparison. Roughly linear age-related decline in beta diversity appeared, significant by age around 42.

Healthy Caucasian individuals from Russia aged roughly 6 to 95 were enrolled as donors. The J gene is TRBJ2-1, the V gene TRBV7-2, with 9 bases identical to TRBD1. The receptor was derived from a woman in her 40s in good health. Material for sequencing was blood. The CDR3 here is CASSLVGQGSPNEQFF. For the CDR3, the DNA is TGTGCCAGCAGCTTAGTGGGACAGGGTTCCCCCAATGAGCAGTTCTTC.